The rows below give T cell receptor beta chains drawn from one sample of a study of T cells expressing NK-cell markers. TCRdb reanalyzed the 5' RACE reads and collapses them to one entry per CDR3 protein, without DNA. Its listing shows about 390,000 distinct CDR3 sequences. The specimen was blood T cells: a sorted CD56 or NKG2C T cell subset, CD4+ or CD8+ T cells, or bulk PBMC T cells (not recorded which). The receptors were sampled from a woman in her 50s in good health. CDR3s include the opening cysteine and the closing phenylalanine or tryptophan.

V gene	CDR3 length	J gene	CDR3 protein
TRBV29-1	12	TRBJ2-7	CSVSIVTGEQYF
TRBV20-1	16	TRBJ2-1	CSADELALSTYNEQFF
TRBV20-1	14	TRBJ2-1	CSAPVGTYYNEQFF
TRBV18	14	TRBJ1-1	CASSPEARGTEAFF
TRBV20-1	15	TRBJ2-1	CSAQADRGRKNEQFF
TRBV12-3/TRBV12-4	15	TRBJ1-1	CASRERGGGNTEAFF
TRBV5-1	16	TRBJ2-5	CASSTRSDSFQETQYF
TRBV25-1	16	TRBJ2-7	CASSEGGGGSMVEQYF
TRBV9	17	TRBJ2-1	CASSVGTGGVSYNEQFF
TRBV20-1	13	TRBJ2-1	CSGLTSGPDEQFF
TRBV15	13	TRBJ2-5	CATSRPREFSQYF
TRBV12-3/TRBV12-4	12	TRBJ2-1	CASSLDPLPQFF
TRBV29-1	16	TRBJ2-6	CSVRGQGRSGANVLTF
TRBV28	15	TRBJ1-2	CASSEQRQGNYGYTF
TRBV20-1	14	TRBJ2-1	CSAREPLGSNEQFF
TRBV7-9	14	TRBJ2-1	CASSFRDRPYEQFF
TRBV7-3	13	TRBJ1-6	CASSATSRSPLHF
TRBV29-1	14	TRBJ1-1	CSVEEGAGDGVAFF
TRBV6-5	13	TRBJ2-1	CASSYGQGNEQFF
TRBV5-1	18	TRBJ2-3	CASSSGDLRGRPRATQYF
TRBV9	13	TRBJ2-1	CASSAGNYNEQFF
TRBV12-3/TRBV12-4	15	TRBJ2-3	CASSLKRGSTDTQYF
TRBV9	16	TRBJ1-3	CASSLLTGTAGNTIYF
TRBV4-1	17	TRBJ2-2	CASSQGLAGGLAGELFF
TRBV6-2/TRBV6-3	17	TRBJ2-7	CASSYVGLAGGGWEQYF
TRBV12-3/TRBV12-4	21	TRBJ2-1	CASSLVLRGLVGGRSYNEQFF
TRBV29-1	14	TRBJ2-1	CSVGRSSGSNEQFF
TRBV7-7	15	TRBJ2-2	CASSGQGVDTGELFF
TRBV5-1	15	TRBJ2-3	CASSYRGGGTDTQYF
TRBV9	13	TRBJ2-3	CASSSSAGDTQYF
TRBV6-5	16	TRBJ2-1	CASSYGLRATYNEQFF
TRBV12-3/TRBV12-4	16	TRBJ2-2	CASSLSPWGPPGELFF
TRBV25-1	14	TRBJ1-1	CASSEFTGGTEAFF
TRBV5-1	16	TRBJ1-2	CASSLESPLGDYGYTF
TRBV27	13	TRBJ1-2	CASTSGGNYGYTF
TRBV6-2/TRBV6-3	15	TRBJ2-7	CASKRTLTHGGEQYF
TRBV20-1	20	TRBJ2-1	CSARGLPGTSGMSSYNEQFF
TRBV18	14	TRBJ1-2	CASSPEGNLYGYTF
TRBV5-1	12	TRBJ1-1	CASRGTYTEAFF
TRBV6-5	16	TRBJ2-2	CASSLDDGAVAGELFF
TRBV10-1	13	TRBJ2-7	CASSLQGSVEQYF
TRBV18	14	TRBJ2-5	CASSHSTGEETQYF
TRBV5-6	14	TRBJ2-1	CASSFSSRGNEQFF
TRBV24-1	18	TRBJ2-7	CATSDLRPGQGESYEQYF
TRBV5-1	15	TRBJ2-2	CASSNGRADTGELFF
TRBV5-1	15	TRBJ1-2	CASSSMSGTSYGYTF
TRBV20-1	16	TRBJ1-5	CSARDPLGGSNQPQHF
TRBV7-2	15	TRBJ2-3	CASSQGRGRTDTQYF
TRBV11-2	14	TRBJ2-1	CAVPSANSYNEQFF
TRBV20-1	13	TRBJ2-5	CSAEGREGGTQYF
TRBV24-1	18	TRBJ2-1	CATSDLRWDGRAPNEQFF
TRBV12-3/TRBV12-4	13	TRBJ1-1	CASSTRADTEAFF
TRBV4-1	15	TRBJ2-1	CASSRNGGPYNEQFF
TRBV20-1	12	TRBJ1-6	CSANHGDSPLHF
TRBV11-2	16	TRBJ2-1	CASSLDLGTSVNEQFF
TRBV12-5	14	TRBJ2-5	CASGPGPTQETQYF
TRBV12-5	12	TRBJ2-3	CASGYVTDTQYF
TRBV9	14	TRBJ2-7	CASSVARSSGEQYF
TRBV13	16	TRBJ2-4	CASSLRLAGVENIQYF
TRBV12-3/TRBV12-4	12	TRBJ1-2	CASSPTEYGYTF